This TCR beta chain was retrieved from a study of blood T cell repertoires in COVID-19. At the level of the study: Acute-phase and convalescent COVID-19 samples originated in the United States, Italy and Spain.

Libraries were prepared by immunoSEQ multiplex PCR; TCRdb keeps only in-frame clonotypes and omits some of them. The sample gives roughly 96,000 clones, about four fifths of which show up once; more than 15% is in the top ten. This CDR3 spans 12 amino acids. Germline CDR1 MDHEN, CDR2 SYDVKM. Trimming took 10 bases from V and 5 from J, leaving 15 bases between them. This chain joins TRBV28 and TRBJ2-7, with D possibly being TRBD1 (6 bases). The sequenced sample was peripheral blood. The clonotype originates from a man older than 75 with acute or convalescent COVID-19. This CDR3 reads CATLGGRHEQYF. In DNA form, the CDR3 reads TGTGCCACTTTAGGGGGTCGCCACGAGCAGTACTTC.